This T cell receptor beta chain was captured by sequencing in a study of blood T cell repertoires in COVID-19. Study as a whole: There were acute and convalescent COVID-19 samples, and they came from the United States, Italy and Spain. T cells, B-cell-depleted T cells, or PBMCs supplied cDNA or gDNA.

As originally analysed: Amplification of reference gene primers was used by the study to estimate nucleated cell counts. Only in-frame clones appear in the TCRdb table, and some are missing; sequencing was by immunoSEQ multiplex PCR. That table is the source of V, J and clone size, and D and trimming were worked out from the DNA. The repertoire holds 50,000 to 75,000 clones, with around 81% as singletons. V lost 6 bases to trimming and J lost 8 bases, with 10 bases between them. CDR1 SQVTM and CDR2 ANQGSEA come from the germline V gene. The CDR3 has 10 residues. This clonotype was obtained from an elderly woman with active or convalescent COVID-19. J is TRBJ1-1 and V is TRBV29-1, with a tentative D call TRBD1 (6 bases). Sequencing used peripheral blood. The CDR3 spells CSVAGAEAFF. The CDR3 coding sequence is TGCAGCGTCGCGGGGGCGGAAGCTTTCTTT.